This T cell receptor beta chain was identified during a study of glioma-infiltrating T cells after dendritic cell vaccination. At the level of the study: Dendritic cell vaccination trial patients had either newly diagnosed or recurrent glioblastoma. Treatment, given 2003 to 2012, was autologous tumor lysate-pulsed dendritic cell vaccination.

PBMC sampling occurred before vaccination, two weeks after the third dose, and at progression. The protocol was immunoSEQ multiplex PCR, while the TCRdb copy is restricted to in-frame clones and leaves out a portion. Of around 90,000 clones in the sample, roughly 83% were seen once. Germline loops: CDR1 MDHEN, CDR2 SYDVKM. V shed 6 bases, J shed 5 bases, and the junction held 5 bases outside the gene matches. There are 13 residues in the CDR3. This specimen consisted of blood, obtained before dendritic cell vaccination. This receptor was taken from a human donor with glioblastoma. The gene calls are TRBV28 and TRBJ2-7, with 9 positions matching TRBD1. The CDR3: CASRTRDRDEQYF. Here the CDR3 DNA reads TGTGCCAGCAGAACCCGGGACAGGGACGAGCAGTACTTC. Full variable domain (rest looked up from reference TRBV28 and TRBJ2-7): DVKVTQSSRYLVKRTGEKVFLECVQDMDHENMFWYRQDPGLGLRLIYFSYDVKMKEKGDIPEGYSVSREKKERFSLILESASTNQTSMYLCASRTRDRDEQYFGPGTRLTVT.